The clone carrying this T cell receptor beta chain was seen only a few times. TCRdb redid the calling of the RT-PCR reads with MiXCR, one entry per CDR3 protein. The table has hundreds of thousands of distinct CDR3 sequences, over 12% seen once. In germline, CDR1 is MNHEY, CDR2 SVGEGT. The junction had 7 bases not matched to a gene; V was cut back by 5 bases and J by 2 bases. The CDR3 covers 16 residues. The source is a female donor in good health, serving as a healthy control. The gene calls are TRBV6-2 or TRBV6-3 and TRBJ2-3, with TRBD1 identical over 10 bases. Sequencing input: memory CD4+ T cells from blood. CDR3: CASSPTGTGDTDTQYF. As DNA, the CDR3 is TGTGCCAGCAGTCCAACCGGGACAGGGGACACAGATACGCAGTATTTT.